A single sample is the source of the 13 T cell receptor beta chains below, sequenced in a study of CD8 T cells in Susac syndrome. Reverse transcription used roughly 0.45 to 1 ug RNA and random hexamers. TCRdb itself ran the immunoSEQ multiplex PCR reads through MiXCR, one entry per CDR3 protein. This sample has some 200,000 distinct CDR3 sequences; 80% to 95% occur once, and the top ten carry about 0.12%. The sequencing input was CD8+ T cells from PBMCs. The receptors here all came from a human donor with multiple sclerosis.

The V and J genes are TRBV12-3 or TRBV12-4 and TRBJ1-6, with D perhaps TRBD1 (5 bases). This CDR3 comprises 17 residues. The V end lost 6 bases, the J end lost 7 bases, and 22 bases lay between the germline ends. The CDR3: CASSGGWEGRGNSPLHF. The CDR3 DNA is TGTGCCAGCAGCGGGGGGTGGGAGGGACGGGGCAATTCACCCCTCCACTTT.

This clonotype was counted once. Its ends do not fully match the called genes, so a read error is possible. The chain employs TRBV24-1 and TRBJ1-1; D ambiguous. This CDR3 region has 13 residues. The germline V gene has CDR1 KGHDR and CDR2 SFDVKD. The CDR3 loop is CATSSEENNEAFF. CDR3 DNA sequence: TGTGCCACCAGTTCAGAGGAGAACAATGAAGCTTTCTTT.

V gene TRBV13 combines with J gene TRBJ1-1; maybe TRBD1 (5 bases). The germline V and J ends were trimmed by 0 bases and 5 bases, with 10 bases remaining between them. Per the germline V gene, CDR1 is PRHDT and CDR2 is FYEKMQ (reference sequence). The CDR3 runs 14 residues. The CDR3 reads CASSLGPRGTEAFF. Here the CDR3 DNA reads TGTGCCAGCAGCTTAGGCCCCCGGGGGACTGAAGCTTTCTTT.

V gene TRBV18 combines with J gene TRBJ2-1, with a possible D match to TRBD2 (6 bases). This CDR3 contains 14 residues. With 5 bases removed from V and 8 bases from J, the gap between germline ends came to 16 bases. The V gene's germline CDR1 is KGHSH and CDR2 LQKENI. CDR3 in amino acids: CASSEGGAPDEQFF. CDR3 bases: TGTGCCAGCTCAGAGGGAGGCGCTCCGGATGAGCAGTTCTTC. Using reference TRBV18 and TRBJ2-1 for the parts outside the CDR3, the full variable domain is NAGVMQNPRHLVRRRGQEARLRCSPMKGHSHVYWYRQLPEEGLKFMVYLQKENIIDESGMPKERFSAEFPKEGPSILRIQQVVRGDSAAYFCASSEGGAPDEQFFGPGTRLTVL.

The rearrangement joins TRBV30 to TRBJ1-1; D uncertain. Germline assignment: CDR1 GTSNPN and CDR2 SVGIG (reference sequence). CDR3 size: 11 residues. With 8 bases removed from V and 1 base from J, the gap between germline ends came to 8 bases. CDR3 amino acids: CAVHENTEAFF. The CDR3, as DNA: TGTGCCGTCCACGAGAACACTGAAGCTTTCTTT. The entire variable domain, with the rest obtained from reference TRBV30 and TRBJ1-1, is as follows: SQTIHQWPATLVQPVGSPLSLECTVEGTSNPNLYWYRQAAGRGLQLLFYSVGIGQISSEVPQNLSASRPQDRQFILSSKKLLLSDSGFYLCAVHENTEAFFGQGTRLTVV.

This CDR3 reads CASSVSSAGSYEQYF. The CDR3 region has the DNA TGTGCCAGCAGCGTCTCGTCAGCGGGCTCCTACGAGCAGTACTTC. The chain employs TRBV9 and TRBJ2-7; D perhaps matches TRBD2 (6 bases). Germline V gives CDR1 SGDLS, CDR2 YYNGEE. The CDR3 loop spans 15 amino acids. Trimming cost V 2 bases and J 0 bases, with 12 bases left between them.

The V gene is TRBV10-2, the J gene TRBJ2-3, with D possibly being TRBD2 (5 bases). The CDR3 extends over 11 amino acids. The V gene lost 8 bases and the J gene lost 3 bases, with 6 bases spanning the gap. CDR1 is WSHSY and CDR2 is SAAADI in the germline V gene. As DNA, the CDR3 is TGCGCCAGCCTAGCTACAGATACGCAGTATTTT. Amino acids: CASLATDTQYF.

This chain connects TRBV13 to TRBJ1-1; 11 nucleotides agree with TRBD1. Germline trimming cut 1 base from V and 5 bases from J; bases unmatched to any gene: 3. Germline V CDR1 and CDR2: PRHDT, FYEKMQ (reference sequence). The CDR3 contains 15 residues. CDR3 protein: CASSLEDRGRTEAFF. For the CDR3, the DNA is TGTGCCAGCAGCTTAGAGGACAGGGGGCGGACTGAAGCTTTCTTT.

CDR3 amino acids: CASIPHPQTETQYF. CDR3 DNA sequence: TGTGCCAGCATCCCACACCCCCAGACAGAGACCCAGTACTTC. This chain joins TRBV25-1 and TRBJ2-5; no definite D call. The CDR3 contains 14 residues. V was cut by 7 bases and J by 4 bases, with 16 bases left in between. The germline gives CDR1 MGHDK, CDR2 SYGVNS.

The chain is built from TRBV29-1 and TRBJ2-7; D may correspond to TRBD1 or TRBD2 (5 bases each). This CDR3 is 13 amino acids long. CDR1 and CDR2 (germline): SQVTM, ANQGSEA. The V and J ends lost 7 bases and 4 bases respectively, with 17 bases between them. As DNA, the CDR3 is TGCAGCGGACGAACGAGGGGCGGGTACGAGCAGTACTTC. Protein product: CSGRTRGGYEQYF.

The chain employs TRBV15 and TRBJ2-7; unclear D gene. Germline CDR1 reads LNHNV; CDR2 reads YYDKDF (reference sequence). V was cut by 3 bases and J by 5 bases, with 14 bases left in between. The CDR3 runs 14 residues. The CDR3 sequence is CATSSWGGPHEQYF. As DNA, the CDR3 is TGTGCCACCAGCAGCTGGGGTGGTCCCCACGAGCAGTACTTC.

This clonotype was recorded only once. V usage is TRBV12-3 or TRBV12-4 and J usage is TRBJ2-7, with TRBD2 matching over 13 bases. The CDR3 runs to 17 residues. V gave up 2 bases and J gave up 1 base; unmatched junction bases: 5. CDR3 region: CASSLKLAGGYSYEQYF. The CDR3 DNA is TGTGCCAGCAGTTTAAAACTAGCGGGGGGGTATTCCTACGAGCAGTACTTC.

The rearrangement joins TRBV11-1 to TRBJ2-6, with 9 bases fitting TRBD1. J gave up 0 bases and V 3 bases, and 24 bases lay outside the gene matches. Germline CDR1 SGHAT, CDR2 FQDESV (reference sequence). CDR3 size: 24 residues. This CDR3 reads CASSFETGTGFYGWSVSGANVLTF. For the CDR3, the DNA is TGTGCCAGCAGCTTCGAAACCGGGACAGGGTTCTATGGATGGTCAGTCTCTGGGGCCAACGTCCTGACTTTC.